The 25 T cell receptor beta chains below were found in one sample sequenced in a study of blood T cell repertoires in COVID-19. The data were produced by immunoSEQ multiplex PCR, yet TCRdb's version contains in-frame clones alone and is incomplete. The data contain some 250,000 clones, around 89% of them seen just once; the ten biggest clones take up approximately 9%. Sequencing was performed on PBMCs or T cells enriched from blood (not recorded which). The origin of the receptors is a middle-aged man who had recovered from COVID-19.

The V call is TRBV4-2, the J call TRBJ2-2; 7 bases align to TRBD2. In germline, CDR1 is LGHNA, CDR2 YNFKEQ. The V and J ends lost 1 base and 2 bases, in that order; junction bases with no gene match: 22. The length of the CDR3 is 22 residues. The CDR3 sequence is CASSQGDPIPLTGGINTGELFF. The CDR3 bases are TGTGCCAGCAGCCAAGGTGACCCTATACCTTTGACGGGGGGAATAAACACCGGGGAGCTGTTTTTT.

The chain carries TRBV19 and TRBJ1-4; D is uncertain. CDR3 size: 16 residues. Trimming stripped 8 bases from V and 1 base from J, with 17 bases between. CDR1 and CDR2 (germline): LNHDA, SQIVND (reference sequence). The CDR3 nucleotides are TGTGCCAGTTCCCCGGGTACCTGGCGAACTAATGAAAAACTGTTTTTT. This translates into CASSPGTWRTNEKLFF.

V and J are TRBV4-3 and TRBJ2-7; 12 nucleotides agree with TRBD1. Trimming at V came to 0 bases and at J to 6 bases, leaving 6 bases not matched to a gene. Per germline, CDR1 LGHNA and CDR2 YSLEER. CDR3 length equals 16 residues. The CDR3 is CASSQDTGTGGTEQYF. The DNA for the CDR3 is TGCGCCAGCAGCCAAGACACCGGGACAGGGGGCACCGAGCAGTACTTC.

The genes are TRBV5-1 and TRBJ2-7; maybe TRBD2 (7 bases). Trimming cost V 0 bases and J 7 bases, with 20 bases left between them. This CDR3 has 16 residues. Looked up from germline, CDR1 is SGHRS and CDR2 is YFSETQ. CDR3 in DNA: TGCGCCAGCAGCTTGGGTGCGGGGGCCGCGTCGTGGGAGCAGTACTTC. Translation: CASSLGAGAASWEQYF.

The CDR3 DNA reads TGTGCCAGCAGCCAATGGGACAGGGGGCCCACCGGGGAGCTGTTTTTT. The encoded protein is CASSQWDRGPTGELFF. The J gene is TRBJ2-2, the V gene TRBV7-3; 12 bases map to TRBD1. Unmatched junction bases numbered 5, after V lost 5 bases and J lost 4 bases. Germline lookup yields CDR1 SGHTA and CDR2 FQGTGA. This CDR3 contains 16 residues.

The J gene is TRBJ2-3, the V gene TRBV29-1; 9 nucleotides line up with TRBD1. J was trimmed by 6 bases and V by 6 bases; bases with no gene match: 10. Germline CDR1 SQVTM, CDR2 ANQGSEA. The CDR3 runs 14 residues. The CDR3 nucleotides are TGCAGCGTCCCACAGGGGGCATTGTTGGATACGCAGTATTTT. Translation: CSVPQGALLDTQYF.

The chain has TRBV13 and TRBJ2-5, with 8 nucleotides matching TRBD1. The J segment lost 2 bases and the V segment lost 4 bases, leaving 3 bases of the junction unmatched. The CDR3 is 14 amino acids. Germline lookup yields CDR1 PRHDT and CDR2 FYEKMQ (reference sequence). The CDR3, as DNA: TGTGCCAGCAGCTCCTGGACAGGGCAAGAGACCCAGTACTTC. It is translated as CASSSWTGQETQYF. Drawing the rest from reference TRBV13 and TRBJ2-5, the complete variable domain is AAGVIQSPRHLIKEKRETATLKCYPIPRHDTVYWYQQGPGQDPQFLISFYEKMQSDKGSIPDRFSAQQFSDYHSELNMSSLELGDSALYFCASSSWTGQETQYFGPGTRLLVL.

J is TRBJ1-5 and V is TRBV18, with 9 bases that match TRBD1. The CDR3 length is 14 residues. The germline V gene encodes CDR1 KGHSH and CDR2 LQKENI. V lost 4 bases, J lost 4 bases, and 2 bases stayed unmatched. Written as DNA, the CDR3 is TGTGCCAGCTCACGGACAGGGGTGAATCAGCCCCAGCATTTT. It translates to CASSRTGVNQPQHF.

CDR3 nucleotides: TGTGCCAGCTCACCACAAACAGGTGGGGAGCCCCAGCATTTT. Translated: CASSPQTGGEPQHF. The V call is TRBV18, the J call TRBJ1-5; a possible D gene is TRBD1 (5 bases). CDR3 length equals 14 residues. The germline V gene has CDR1 KGHSH and CDR2 LQKENI. V was trimmed by 1 base and J by 8 bases, leaving 12 bases between them.

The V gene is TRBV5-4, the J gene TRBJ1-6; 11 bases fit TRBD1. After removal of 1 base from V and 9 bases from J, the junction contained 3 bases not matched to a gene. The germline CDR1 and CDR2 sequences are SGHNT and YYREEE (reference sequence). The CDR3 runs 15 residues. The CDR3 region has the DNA TGTGCCAGCAGCTTGATGGGGACAGGGGGTTCACCCCTCCACTTT. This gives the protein CASSLMGTGGSPLHF.

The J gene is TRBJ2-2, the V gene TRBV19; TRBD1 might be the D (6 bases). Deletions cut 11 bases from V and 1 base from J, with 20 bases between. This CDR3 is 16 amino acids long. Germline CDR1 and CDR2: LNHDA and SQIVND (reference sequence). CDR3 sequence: CASQKLQGMNTGELFF. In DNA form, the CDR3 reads TGTGCCTCTCAAAAACTCCAGGGGATGAACACCGGGGAGCTGTTTTTT.

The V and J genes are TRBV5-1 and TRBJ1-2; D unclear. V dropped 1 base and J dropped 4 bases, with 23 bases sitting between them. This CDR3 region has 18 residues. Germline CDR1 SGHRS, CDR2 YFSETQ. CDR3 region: CASSLRAETIRRGYGYTF. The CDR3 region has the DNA TGCGCCAGCAGCTTGCGCGCGGAGACAATCCGTCGGGGCTATGGCTACACCTTC.

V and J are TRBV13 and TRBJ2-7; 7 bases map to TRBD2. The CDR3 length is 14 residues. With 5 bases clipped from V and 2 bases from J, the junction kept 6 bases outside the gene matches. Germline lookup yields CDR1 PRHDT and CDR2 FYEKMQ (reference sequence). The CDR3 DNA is TGTGCCAGCAGCCCCCGGGAGGCCCCCTACGAGCAGTACTTC. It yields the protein CASSPREAPYEQYF.

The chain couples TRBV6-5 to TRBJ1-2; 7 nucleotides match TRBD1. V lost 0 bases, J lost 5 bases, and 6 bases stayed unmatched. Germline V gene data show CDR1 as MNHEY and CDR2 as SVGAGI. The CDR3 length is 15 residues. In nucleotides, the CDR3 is TGTGCCAGCAGTTACTCAGGGACAGCCTTTTATGGCTACACCTTC. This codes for CASSYSGTAFYGYTF.

The CDR3 DNA is TGTGCCACCAGTGATCCACAGGAACCCACAGATACGCAGTATTTT. It translates to CATSDPQEPTDTQYF. The rearrangement links TRBV24-1 to TRBJ2-3, with D perhaps matching TRBD1 (5 bases). Trimming shortened V by 3 bases and J by 2 bases, and 11 bases separated the two germline ends. CDR1 is KGHDR, CDR2 SFDVKD, per germline. The CDR3 length is 15 residues.

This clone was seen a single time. The CDR3 region is CASSPSGGLTTVADTQYF. DNA of the CDR3: TGTGCCAGCAGTCCTAGCGGGGGGCTCACAACAGTCGCAGATACGCAGTATTTT. The V and J genes are TRBV27 and TRBJ2-3; TRBD2 matches 11 bases. J lost 4 bases, V lost 5 bases, and 14 bases had no gene match. CDR3 length: 18 amino acids. In germline, CDR1 is MNHEY, CDR2 SMNVEV (reference sequence).

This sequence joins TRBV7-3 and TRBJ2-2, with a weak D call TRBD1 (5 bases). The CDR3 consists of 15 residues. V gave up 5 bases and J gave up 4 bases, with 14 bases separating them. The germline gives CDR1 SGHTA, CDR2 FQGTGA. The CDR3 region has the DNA TGTGCCAGCAGCCCAGGACACGTGGGCACCGGGGAGCTGTTTTTT. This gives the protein CASSPGHVGTGELFF.

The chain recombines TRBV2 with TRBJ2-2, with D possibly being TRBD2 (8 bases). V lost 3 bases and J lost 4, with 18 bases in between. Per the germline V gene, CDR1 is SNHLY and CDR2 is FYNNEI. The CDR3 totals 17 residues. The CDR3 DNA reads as TGTGCCAGCAGTGAGGGTAGCGGGACAGTGCCCACCGGGGAGCTGTTTTTT. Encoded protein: CASSEGSGTVPTGELFF.

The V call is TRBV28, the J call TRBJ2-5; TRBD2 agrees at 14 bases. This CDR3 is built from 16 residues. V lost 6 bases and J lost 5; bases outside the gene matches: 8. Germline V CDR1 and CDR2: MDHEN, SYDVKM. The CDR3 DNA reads TGTGCCAGCAGATCGGGACTAGCGGGAGTTCGGGAGACCCAGTACTTC. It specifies CASRSGLAGVRETQYF.

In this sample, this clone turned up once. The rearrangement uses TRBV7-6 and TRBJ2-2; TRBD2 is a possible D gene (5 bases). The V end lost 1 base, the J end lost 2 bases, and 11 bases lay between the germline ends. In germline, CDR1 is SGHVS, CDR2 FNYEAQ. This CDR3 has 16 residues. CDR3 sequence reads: CASSLERSPNTGELFF. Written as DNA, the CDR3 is TGTGCCAGCAGCTTAGAGCGGTCCCCAAACACCGGGGAGCTGTTTTTT.

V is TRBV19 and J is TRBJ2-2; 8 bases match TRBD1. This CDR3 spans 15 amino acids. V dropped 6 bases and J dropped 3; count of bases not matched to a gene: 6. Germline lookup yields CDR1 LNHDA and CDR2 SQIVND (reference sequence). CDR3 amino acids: CASSTTGVYTGELFF. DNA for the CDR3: TGTGCCAGTAGCACGACAGGGGTTTACACCGGGGAGCTGTTTTTT.

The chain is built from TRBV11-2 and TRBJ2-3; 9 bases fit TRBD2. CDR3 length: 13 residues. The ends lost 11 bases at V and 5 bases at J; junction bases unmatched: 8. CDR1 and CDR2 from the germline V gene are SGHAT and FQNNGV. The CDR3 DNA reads TGTGCCTTGGCGGGGGGGCCCGGAGATACGCAGTATTTT. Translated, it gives CALAGGPGDTQYF.

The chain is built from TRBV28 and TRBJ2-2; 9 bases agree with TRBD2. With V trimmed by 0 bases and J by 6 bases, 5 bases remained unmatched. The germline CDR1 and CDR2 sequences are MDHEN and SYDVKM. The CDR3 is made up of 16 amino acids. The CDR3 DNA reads TGTGCCAGCAGTTTATGGATAGCGGGAGTGTCCGGGGAGCTGTTTTTT. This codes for CASSLWIAGVSGELFF. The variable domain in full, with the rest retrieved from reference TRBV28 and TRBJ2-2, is DVKVTQSSRYLVKRTGEKVFLECVQDMDHENMFWYRQDPGLGLRLIYFSYDVKMKEKGDIPEGYSVSREKKERFSLILESASTNQTSMYLCASSLWIAGVSGELFFGEGSRLTVL.

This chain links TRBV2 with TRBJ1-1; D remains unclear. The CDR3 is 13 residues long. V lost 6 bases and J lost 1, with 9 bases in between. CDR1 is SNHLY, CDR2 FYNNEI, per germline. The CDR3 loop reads CASRDYSNTEAFF. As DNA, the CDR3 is TGTGCCAGCAGGGACTACTCGAACACTGAAGCTTTCTTT.

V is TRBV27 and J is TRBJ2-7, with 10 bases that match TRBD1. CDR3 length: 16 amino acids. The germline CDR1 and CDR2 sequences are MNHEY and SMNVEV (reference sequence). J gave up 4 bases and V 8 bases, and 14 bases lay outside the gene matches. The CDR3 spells CASGVGGQGVPYEQYF. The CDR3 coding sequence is TGTGCCAGCGGAGTCGGAGGACAGGGGGTCCCATACGAGCAGTACTTC.